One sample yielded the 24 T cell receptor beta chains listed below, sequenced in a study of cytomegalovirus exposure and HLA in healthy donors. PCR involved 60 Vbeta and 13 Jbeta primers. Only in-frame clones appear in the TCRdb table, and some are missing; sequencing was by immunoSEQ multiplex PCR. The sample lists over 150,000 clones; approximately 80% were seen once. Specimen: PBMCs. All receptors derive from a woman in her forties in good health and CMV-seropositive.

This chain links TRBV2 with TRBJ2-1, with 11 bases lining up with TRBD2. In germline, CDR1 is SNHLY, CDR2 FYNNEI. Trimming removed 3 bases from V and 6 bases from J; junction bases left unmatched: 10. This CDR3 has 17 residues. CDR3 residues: CASSEGRGSGRANEQFF. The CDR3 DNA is TGTGCCAGCAGTGAGGGAAGGGGTAGCGGGAGGGCCAATGAGCAGTTCTTC. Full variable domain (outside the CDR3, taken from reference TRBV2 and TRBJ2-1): EPEVTQTPSHQVTQMGQEVILRCVPISNHLYFYWYRQILGQKVEFLVSFYNNEISEKSEIFDDQFSVERPDGSNFTLKIRSTKLEDSAMYFCASSEGRGSGRANEQFFGPGTRLTVL.

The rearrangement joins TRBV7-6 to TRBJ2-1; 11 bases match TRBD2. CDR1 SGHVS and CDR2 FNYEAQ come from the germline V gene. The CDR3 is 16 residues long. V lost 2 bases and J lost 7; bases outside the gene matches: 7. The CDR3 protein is CASSLPPSSGRNEQFF. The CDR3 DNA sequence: TGTGCCAGCAGCTTACCCCCTTCTAGCGGGAGGAATGAGCAGTTCTTC.

The CDR3 sequence is CASSMGQGADEQFF. The CDR3 DNA follows: TGTGCCAGTAGTATGGGCCAGGGGGCCGATGAGCAGTTCTTC. The rearrangement joins TRBV19 to TRBJ2-1; 8 bases line up with TRBD1. Germline CDR1 and CDR2: LNHDA and SQIVND (reference sequence). This CDR3 is built from 14 residues. V shed 3 bases, J shed 8 bases, and the junction held 6 bases outside the gene matches.

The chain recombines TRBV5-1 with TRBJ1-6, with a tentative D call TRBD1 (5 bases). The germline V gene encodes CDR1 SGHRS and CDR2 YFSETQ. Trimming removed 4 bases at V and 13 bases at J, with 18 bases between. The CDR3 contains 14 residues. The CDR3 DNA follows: TGCGCCAGCAGCGCGGGGACTGAACCGGCCCCCCTCCACTTT. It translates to CASSAGTEPAPLHF.

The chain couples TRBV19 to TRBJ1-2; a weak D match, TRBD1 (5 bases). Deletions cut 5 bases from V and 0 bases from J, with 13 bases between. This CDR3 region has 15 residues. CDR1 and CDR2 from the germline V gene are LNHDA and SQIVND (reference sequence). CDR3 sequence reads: CASSWATEPNYGYTF. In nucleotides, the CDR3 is TGTGCCAGTAGTTGGGCGACAGAGCCTAACTATGGCTACACCTTC.

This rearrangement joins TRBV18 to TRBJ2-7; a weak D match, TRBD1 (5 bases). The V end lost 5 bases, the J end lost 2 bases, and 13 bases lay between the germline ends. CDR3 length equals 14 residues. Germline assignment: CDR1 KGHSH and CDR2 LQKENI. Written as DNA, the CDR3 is TGTGCCAGCTCAGCCCAGACAGAAACCTACGAGCAGTACTTC. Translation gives CASSAQTETYEQYF. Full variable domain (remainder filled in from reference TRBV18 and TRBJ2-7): NAGVMQNPRHLVRRRGQEARLRCSPMKGHSHVYWYRQLPEEGLKFMVYLQKENIIDESGMPKERFSAEFPKEGPSILRIQQVVRGDSAAYFCASSAQTETYEQYFGPGTRLTVT.

Here the CDR3 reads CASTGHLNYEQYF. Written as DNA, the CDR3 is TGTGCCAGCACGGGACACCTGAACTACGAGCAGTACTTC. The genes are TRBV2 and TRBJ2-7, with D maybe TRBD1 (6 bases). Germline V gene lookup returns CDR1 SNHLY and CDR2 FYNNEI. CDR3 size: 13 residues. The germline V and J ends were trimmed by 7 bases and 3 bases, with 13 bases remaining between them.

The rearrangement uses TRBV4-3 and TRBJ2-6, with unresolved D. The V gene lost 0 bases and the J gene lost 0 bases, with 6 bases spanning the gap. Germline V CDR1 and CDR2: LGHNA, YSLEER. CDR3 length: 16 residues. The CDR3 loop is CASSQERNSGANVLTF. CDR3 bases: TGCGCCAGCAGCCAAGAGCGGAACTCTGGGGCCAACGTCCTGACTTTC.

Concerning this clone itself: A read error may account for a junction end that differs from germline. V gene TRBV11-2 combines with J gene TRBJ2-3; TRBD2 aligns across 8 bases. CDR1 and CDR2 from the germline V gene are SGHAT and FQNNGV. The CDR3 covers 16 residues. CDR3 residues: CASSLDRWTSRDTQYF. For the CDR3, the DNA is TGTGCCAGCAGCTTAGATCGCTGGACTAGCAGAGATACGCAGTATTTT.

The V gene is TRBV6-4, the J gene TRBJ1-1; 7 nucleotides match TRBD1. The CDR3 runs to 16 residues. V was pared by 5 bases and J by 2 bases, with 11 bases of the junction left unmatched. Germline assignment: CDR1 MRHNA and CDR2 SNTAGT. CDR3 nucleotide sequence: TGTGCCAGCAGTCTATTCCACAGGGGAGGAAACACTGAAGCTTTCTTT. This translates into CASSLFHRGGNTEAFF.

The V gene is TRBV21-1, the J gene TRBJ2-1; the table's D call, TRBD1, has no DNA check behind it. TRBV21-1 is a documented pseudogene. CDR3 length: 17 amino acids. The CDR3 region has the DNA TGTGCCAGCACCCTTTTCGATGGGACAGGGAGGTACAATGAGCAGTTCTTC. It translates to CASTLFDGTGRYNEQFF.

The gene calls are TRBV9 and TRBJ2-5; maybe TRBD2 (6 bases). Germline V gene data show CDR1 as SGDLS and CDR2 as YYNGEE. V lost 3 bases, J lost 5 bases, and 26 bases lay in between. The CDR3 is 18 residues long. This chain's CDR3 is CASSAGRDSRRGWETQYF. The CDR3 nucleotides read TGTGCCAGCAGCGCGGGCCGGGACTCCCGCCGCGGTTGGGAGACCCAGTACTTC.

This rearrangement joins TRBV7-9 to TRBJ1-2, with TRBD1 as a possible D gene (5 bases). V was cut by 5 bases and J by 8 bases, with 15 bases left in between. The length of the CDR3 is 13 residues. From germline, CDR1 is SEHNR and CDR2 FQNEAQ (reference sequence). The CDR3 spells CASSPTGLGGYTF. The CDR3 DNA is TGTGCCAGCAGCCCTACAGGCTTGGGAGGCTACACCTTC. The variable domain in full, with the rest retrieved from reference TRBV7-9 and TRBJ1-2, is DTGVSQNPRHKITKRGQNVTFRCDPISEHNRLYWYRQTLGQGPEFLTYFQNEAQLEKSRLLSDRFSAERPKGSFSTLEIQRTEQGDSAMYLCASSPTGLGGYTFGSGTRLTVV.

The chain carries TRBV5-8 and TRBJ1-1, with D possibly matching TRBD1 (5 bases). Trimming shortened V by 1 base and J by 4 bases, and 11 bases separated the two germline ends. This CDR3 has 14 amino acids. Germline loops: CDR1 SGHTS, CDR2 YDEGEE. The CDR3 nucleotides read TGTGCCAGCAGCTTGTGGGGGGATCGCACTGAAGCTTTCTTT. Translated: CASSLWGDRTEAFF.

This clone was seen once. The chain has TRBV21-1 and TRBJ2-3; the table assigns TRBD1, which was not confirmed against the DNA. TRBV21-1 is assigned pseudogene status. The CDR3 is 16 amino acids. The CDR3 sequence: CASSNRGDAGTDTQYF. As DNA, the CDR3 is TGTGCCAGCAGCAACAGGGGGGACGCTGGAACAGATACGCAGTATTTT.

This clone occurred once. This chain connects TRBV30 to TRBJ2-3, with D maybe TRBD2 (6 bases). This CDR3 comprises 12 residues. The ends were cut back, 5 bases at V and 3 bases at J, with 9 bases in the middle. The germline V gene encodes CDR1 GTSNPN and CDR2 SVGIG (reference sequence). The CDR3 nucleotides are TGTGCCTGGGGGGGGAGGACAGATACGCAGTATTTT. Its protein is CAWGGRTDTQYF.

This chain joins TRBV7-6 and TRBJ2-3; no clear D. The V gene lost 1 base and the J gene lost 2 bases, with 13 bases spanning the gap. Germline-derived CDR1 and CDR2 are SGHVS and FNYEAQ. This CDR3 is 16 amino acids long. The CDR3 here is CASSLVPTEFTDTQYF. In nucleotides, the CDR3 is TGTGCCAGCAGCTTAGTTCCTACAGAGTTCACAGATACGCAGTATTTT.

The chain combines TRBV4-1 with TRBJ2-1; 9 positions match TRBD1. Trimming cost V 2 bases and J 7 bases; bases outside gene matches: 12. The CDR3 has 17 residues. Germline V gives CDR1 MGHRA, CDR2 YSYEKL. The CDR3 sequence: CASSQSPRGGTGNEQFF. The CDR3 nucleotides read TGCGCCAGCAGCCAATCTCCGCGGGGCGGGACAGGGAATGAGCAGTTCTTC.

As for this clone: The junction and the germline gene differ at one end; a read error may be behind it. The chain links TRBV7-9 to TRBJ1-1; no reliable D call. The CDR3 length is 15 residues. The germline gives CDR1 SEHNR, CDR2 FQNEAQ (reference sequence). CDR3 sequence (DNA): TGTTCCAGCAGCCCTTTACGGGTGATTGGCACTGAAGCTTTCTTT. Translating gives CSSSPLRVIGTEAFF.

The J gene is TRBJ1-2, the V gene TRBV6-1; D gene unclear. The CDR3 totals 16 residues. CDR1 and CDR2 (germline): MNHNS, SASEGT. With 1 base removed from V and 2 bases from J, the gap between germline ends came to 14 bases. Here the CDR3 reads CASSEGFGVENYGYTF. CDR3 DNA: TGTGCCAGCAGTGAAGGATTCGGGGTGGAGAACTATGGCTACACCTTC.

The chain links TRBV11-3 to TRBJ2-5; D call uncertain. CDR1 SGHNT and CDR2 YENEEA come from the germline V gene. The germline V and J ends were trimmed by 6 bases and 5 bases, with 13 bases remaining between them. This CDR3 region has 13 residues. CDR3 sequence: CASSPPGTETQYF. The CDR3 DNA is TGTGCCAGCAGTCCGCCGGGTACGGAGACCCAGTACTTC.

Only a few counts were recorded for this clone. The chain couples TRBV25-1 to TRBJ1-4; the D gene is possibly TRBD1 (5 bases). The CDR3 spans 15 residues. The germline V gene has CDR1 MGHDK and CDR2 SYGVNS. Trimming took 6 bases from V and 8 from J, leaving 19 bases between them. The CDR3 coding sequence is TGTGCCAGCAGCGTACCGGGAGGCCGACAGGAAAAACTGTTTTTT. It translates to CASSVPGGRQEKLFF.

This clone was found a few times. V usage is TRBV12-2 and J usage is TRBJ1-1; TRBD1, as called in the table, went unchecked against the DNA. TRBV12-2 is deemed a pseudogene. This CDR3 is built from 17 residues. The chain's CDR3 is CASRPITLRQGNTEAFF. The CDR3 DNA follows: TGTGCAAGTCGCCCTATTACGCTCCGACAGGGGAACACTGAAGCTTTCTTT.

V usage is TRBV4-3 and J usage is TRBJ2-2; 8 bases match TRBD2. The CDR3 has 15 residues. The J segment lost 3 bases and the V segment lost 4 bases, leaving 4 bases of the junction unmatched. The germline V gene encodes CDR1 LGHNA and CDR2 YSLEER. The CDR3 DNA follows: TGCGCCAGCAGCCGAGACGGGGGGGACACCGGGGAGCTGTTTTTT. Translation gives CASSRDGGDTGELFF.